This T cell receptor (beta chain) was retrieved from a study of cytomegalovirus exposure and HLA in healthy donors. Study observations and caveats: More clonal expansion characterized HLA-associated TCR beta chains than equally common others in a later analysis. Specificity for CMV antigens was confirmed in vitro for a few of the CMV-associated chains. The presence/absence work took it that sequencing depth was about the same across donors.

The PCR had 60 Vbeta and 13 Jbeta primers. The data were produced by immunoSEQ multiplex PCR, yet TCRdb's version contains in-frame clones alone and is incomplete. The sample contains approximately 140,000 clones, about 80% of which appear only once. To note about this clone: Its matching antigen is unknown.

At collection, donors were nominally healthy, but unrecorded immune exposures were probable. J was trimmed by 3 bases and V by 1 base; bases with no gene match: 2. The CDR3 consists of 15 residues. Looked up from germline, CDR1 is LGHNA and CDR2 is YNFKEQ. J is TRBJ2-1 and V is TRBV4-2; 8 positions match TRBD2. This TCR was recovered from a male donor in good health and CMV-seropositive. Sequencing input: PBMCs. CDR3 in DNA: TGTGCCAGCAGCCAAGTCACTAGCGGCTACAATGAGCAGTTCTTC. Protein sequence: CASSQVTSGYNEQFF.